Listed here are 4 T cell receptor beta chains from one sample, sequenced in a study of tumor-infiltrating lymphocytes in primary liver carcinoma. Germline DNA was also extracted, and blood RNA was taken from unsorted whole blood. TCR beta cDNA was made from 450 to 600 ng total RNA with a constant-region primer. Employing slightly modified ARM-PCR, three nested multiplex PCR rounds were run, and these gave rise to the TCR beta libraries. The first two PCR rounds used TRBV1-TRBV30 primers with a Cbeta primer, nine to ten cycles each. TCRdb ran MiXCR on the multiplex PCR reads and lists one entry per CDR3 protein. The data show 300,000 to 400,000 distinct CDR3 sequences, 65% seen once. Material: peripheral blood. These TCRs come from a middle-aged man with primary liver carcinoma and hepatitis B virus infection.

Turning to this clonotype: The conserved phenylalanine or tryptophan normally closing the CDR3 is absent here, so this likely arose from a read error. The chain has TRBV11-2 and TRBJ2-7; 8 nucleotides agree with TRBD2. CDR3 length equals 16 residues. Trimming at V came to 5 bases and at J to 1 base, leaving 10 bases not matched to a gene. Germline loops: CDR1 SGHAT, CDR2 FQNNGV. In DNA, the CDR3 is TGTGCCAGCAGCCCTATAAGGGGCGGGAGGTCCTACGAGCAGTACCAC. Protein sequence: CASSPIRGGRSYEQYH.

The chain recombines TRBV18 with TRBJ1-5; D remains ambiguous. There are 13 residues in the CDR3. V lost 2 bases and J lost 5, with 7 bases in between. Germline CDR1 KGHSH, CDR2 LQKENI. The CDR3 region has the DNA TGTGCCAGCTCACCAGGGTCCGATCAGCCCCAGCATTTT. It specifies CASSPGSDQPQHF.

For this clonotype: This may come from a read error, since a much larger clone is one base off. The V gene is TRBV6-5, the J gene TRBJ2-5; 12 bases map to TRBD2. The CDR3 consists of 16 residues. Germline CDR1 is MNHEY and CDR2 is SVGAGI. CDR3 protein: CTSSYSTSGGQETQYF. The DNA for the CDR3 is TGTACCAGCAGTTACTCGACTAGCGGGGGCCAAGAGACCCAGTACTTC.

This clonotype was found a few times. A much bigger clone sits one base away, suggesting this may be a read error. The rearrangement links TRBV12-3 or TRBV12-4 to TRBJ1-1; D is perhaps TRBD1 (5 bases). The CDR3 consists of 13 residues. In DNA, the CDR3 is TGTGCCAGCAGAGGGACGGTGAACACTGGAGCTTTCTTT. This translates into CASRGTVNTGAFF.